This T cell receptor beta chain was documented in a study of cytomegalovirus exposure and HLA in healthy donors. The study's findings and limits: It was reportedly the case that the classifier diagnosed cytomegalovirus status with high specificity and sensitivity.

As regards this clone: Its antigen is unidentified.

Unmatched junction bases numbered 7, after V lost 10 bases and J lost 5 bases. The CDR3 is 13 residues long. The germline V gene encodes CDR1 MNHNS and CDR2 SASEGT. Using immunoSEQ multiplex PCR, the repertoire was profiled, and TCRdb retains in-frame clones only, with some absent. The sample lists about 160,000 clones, around 96% occurring once. The receptor's source is a woman younger than 35 in good health and CMV-seronegative. Sample: PBMCs. The rearrangement joins TRBV6-1 to TRBJ1-2, with 10 bases fitting TRBD1. The CDR3 sequence: CATGTGVFYGYTF. DNA for the CDR3: TGTGCCACCGGGACAGGGGTGTTTTATGGCTACACCTTC.